The next 9 T cell receptor beta chains were all read from a single sample in a study of chemoradiotherapy in HPV16-positive cancers. Repertoires were generated with immunoSEQ multiplex PCR, while TCRdb's copy carries only in-frame clones and drops some. The data show about 3,000 clones, about 80% seen once. Specimen: tumor tissue, collected from a patient who underwent chemoradiotherapy. Receptor source: a human donor with HPV-associated anogenital cancer.

The chain has TRBV30 and TRBJ2-1, with a weak D call TRBD1 (5 bases). Germline lookup yields CDR1 GTSNPN and CDR2 SVGIG (reference sequence). The germline V and J ends were trimmed by 0 bases and 6 bases, with 9 bases remaining between them. This CDR3 is 13 amino acids long. CDR3 loop: CAWSVRRGNEQFF. The CDR3 DNA is TGTGCCTGGAGTGTACGTAGGGGCAATGAGCAGTTCTTC.

This clone was counted a single time. The chain employs TRBV7-9 and TRBJ2-5, with unresolved D. There are 13 residues in the CDR3. Looked up from germline, CDR1 is SEHNR and CDR2 is FQNEAQ (reference sequence). Trimming removed 5 bases at V and 7 bases at J, with 14 bases between. CDR3 sequence (DNA): TGTGCCAGCAGCCCACAAAGGGTCGGGACCCAGTACTTC. This translates into CASSPQRVGTQYF.

CDR3 protein: CASSPRTGTANTEAFF. DNA of the CDR3: TGTGCCAGCTCACCACGTACCGGGACAGCGAACACTGAAGCTTTCTTT. J is TRBJ1-1 and V is TRBV18; TRBD1 agrees at 7 bases. Germline CDR1 KGHSH, CDR2 LQKENI. This CDR3 is 16 amino acids long. J gave up 1 base and V 1 base, and 6 bases lay outside the gene matches.

This clone turned up a few times. The J gene is TRBJ2-5, the V gene TRBV2; a possible D gene is TRBD1 (6 bases). CDR3 length equals 17 residues. The germline V gene has CDR1 SNHLY and CDR2 FYNNEI. The V end was cut by 2 bases, the J end by 2 bases, with 18 bases between. The CDR3 DNA reads TGTGCCAGCAGTGAACAGGGGCGGGCCATACTTCAAGAGACCCAGTACTTC. Encoded protein: CASSEQGRAILQETQYF.

This chain links TRBV18 with TRBJ1-2; D not certain. Germline CDR1 and CDR2: KGHSH and LQKENI. V was shortened by 2 bases and J by 2 bases, with 6 bases between the two germline ends. CDR3 size: 13 residues. Here the CDR3 reads CASSPGPNYGYTF. CDR3 DNA sequence: TGTGCCAGCTCACCAGGGCCGAACTATGGCTACACCTTC.

The chain is built from TRBV28 and TRBJ2-7, with 10 nucleotides matching TRBD2. The junction had 4 bases not matched to a gene; V was cut back by 6 bases and J by 2 bases. Germline values: CDR1 MDHEN, CDR2 SYDVKM. This CDR3 spans 14 amino acids. The CDR3 reads CASSSSGGTYEQYF. CDR3 DNA: TGTGCCAGCAGCTCTAGCGGGGGTACCTACGAGCAGTACTTC.

The chain employs TRBV29-1 and TRBJ2-1, with D perhaps matching TRBD1 (5 bases). The CDR3 has 14 residues. V lost 4 bases and J lost 7, with 17 bases in between. Germline V gives CDR1 SQVTM, CDR2 ANQGSEA. CDR3: CSVVPSDKQNEQFF. CDR3 bases: TGCAGCGTTGTCCCATCGGACAAGCAGAATGAGCAGTTCTTC.

CDR3 in amino acids: CASSLGTWVGAYEQYF. In nucleotides, the CDR3 is TGCGCCAGCAGCTTGGGGACATGGGTCGGGGCCTACGAGCAGTACTTC. The chain uses TRBV5-1 and TRBJ2-7; D tentatively fits TRBD1 or TRBD2 (5 bases each). Germline CDR1 is SGHRS and CDR2 is YFSETQ. CDR3 length: 16 amino acids. Between the trimmed V and J ends, which lost 0 bases and 2 bases, there was a span of 15 bases. Full variable domain (remainder filled in from reference TRBV5-1 and TRBJ2-7): KAGVTQTPRYLIKTRGQQVTLSCSPISGHRSVSWYQQTPGQGLQFLFEYFSETQRNKGNFPGRFSGRQFSNSRSEMNVSTLELGDSALYLCASSLGTWVGAYEQYFGPGTRLTVT.

The chain recombines TRBV9 with TRBJ1-1; no definite D call. The germline V gene has CDR1 SGDLS and CDR2 YYNGEE. The V end lost 0 bases, the J end lost 5 bases, and 11 bases lay between the germline ends. There are 14 residues in the CDR3. For the CDR3, the DNA is TGTGCCAGCAGCGTAGGCCAGGCGGGAACTGAAGCTTTCTTT. This codes for CASSVGQAGTEAFF.